One sample yielded the 24 T cell receptor beta chains listed below, sequenced in a study of T cells in Graves' hyperthyroidism and ophthalmopathy. Amplification of TCR beta CDR3 regions was performed using RNA transcripts as template. First-round RT-PCR with HTBI primers amplified the TCR CDR3 region. MiXCR, run by TCRdb on the multiplex PCR reads, gives a single entry per CDR3 protein. The repertoire holds some 200,000 distinct CDR3 sequences, with approximately 16% as singletons. The source material was blood. These receptors were obtained from a woman aged 45-60 years with Graves' hyperthyroidism.

Notes on this clonotype: This may be a read error, as it is one base from a much larger clone. V and J are TRBV20-1 and TRBJ2-1; 8 bases line up with TRBD2. Per germline, CDR1 DFQATT and CDR2 SNEGSKA (reference sequence). The CDR3 sequence is 15 residues long. The trim removed 0 bases at V and 10 bases at J, leaving 11 bases unmatched. CDR3 bases: TGCAGTGCTAGAGATAGCGGGACTAGTCTGGACGAGCAGTTCTTC. Translation gives CSARDSGTSLDEQFF.

This clonotype was observed a few times. V is TRBV9 and J is TRBJ2-3, with a tentative D call TRBD2 (6 bases). Trimming took 3 bases from V and 3 from J, leaving 20 bases between them. This CDR3 spans 17 amino acids. CDR1 is SGDLS and CDR2 is YYNGEE in the germline V gene. CDR3 nucleotides: TGTGCCAGCAGCGCCCCGAACCGGGGACTCGCAACAGATACGCAGTATTTT. It codes for CASSAPNRGLATDTQYF.

This clonotype showed up many times. The chain combines TRBV18 with TRBJ1-1; D possibly corresponds to TRBD1 (5 bases). The CDR3 has 15 residues. Trimming left V 2 bases short and J 3 bases short, with 13 bases between. Looked up from germline, CDR1 is KGHSH and CDR2 is LQKENI. Here the CDR3 reads CASSPLAGGDTEAFF. The CDR3 region has the DNA TGTGCCAGCTCACCATTAGCCGGAGGGGACACTGAAGCTTTCTTT. Complete variable domain (other parts from reference TRBV18 and TRBJ1-1): NAGVMQNPRHLVRRRGQEARLRCSPMKGHSHVYWYRQLPEEGLKFMVYLQKENIIDESGMPKERFSAEFPKEGPSILRIQQVVRGDSAAYFCASSPLAGGDTEAFFGQGTRLTVV.

This clonotype occurred many times. The V gene is TRBV29-1, the J gene TRBJ1-5; 7 positions match TRBD1. V was clipped by 4 bases and J by 6 bases; unmatched bases: 6. The CDR3 consists of 13 residues. Looked up from germline, CDR1 is SQVTM and CDR2 is ANQGSEA. The CDR3 loop is CSVVSGGGQPQHF. As DNA, the CDR3 is TGCAGCGTTGTATCAGGGGGTGGTCAGCCCCAGCATTTT.

This clonotype was found many times. The rearrangement joins TRBV6-1 to TRBJ1-1; D call uncertain. Germline CDR1 MNHNS, CDR2 SASEGT. The ends were cut back, 1 base at V and 6 bases at J, with 3 bases in the middle. This CDR3 comprises 11 residues. The CDR3 region has the DNA TGTGCCAGCAGTGAAGTGGCTGAAGCTTTCTTT. It encodes CASSEVAEAFF.

This clonotype was observed a handful of times. J is TRBJ2-1 and V is TRBV3-1; 13 bases fit TRBD2. Trimming took 1 base from V and 7 from J; bases not matched to a gene: 4. The germline CDR1 and CDR2 sequences are LGHDT and YNNKEL (reference sequence). This CDR3 is 16 amino acids long. CDR3: CASSQALAGGYNEQFF. The CDR3, as DNA: TGTGCCAGCAGCCAAGCACTAGCGGGAGGGTATAATGAGCAGTTCTTC.

The V and J genes are TRBV10-2 and TRBJ2-1; no clear D gene. Per germline, CDR1 WSHSY and CDR2 SAAADI. CDR3 length: 10 amino acids. Trimming left V 6 bases short and J 5 bases short, with 2 bases between. Here the CDR3 reads CASRDNEQFF. In DNA, the CDR3 is TGCGCCAGCAGGGACAATGAGCAGTTCTTC.

Many counts were recorded for this clonotype. CDR3 in DNA: TGTGCCAGCAGCCAAGATGATGGGACTGGGGGCAATGAGCAGTTCTTC. Translated: CASSQDDGTGGNEQFF. This chain connects TRBV14 to TRBJ2-1; D is perhaps TRBD2 (6 bases). Germline values: CDR1 SGHDN, CDR2 FVKESK. Trimming took off 0 bases at V and 6 bases at J, with 15 bases between the two ends. The CDR3 length is 16 residues.

This chain links TRBV4-1 with TRBJ1-4, with D hard to call. Trimming removed 0 bases at V and 8 bases at J, with 16 bases between. There are 16 residues in the CDR3. Germline V gives CDR1 MGHRA, CDR2 YSYEKL. The CDR3 spells CASSQDGRVGAEKLFF. CDR3 sequence (DNA): TGCGCCAGCAGCCAAGATGGAAGGGTCGGTGCCGAAAAACTGTTTTTT.

In its sample, this clonotype was seen many times. The rearrangement links TRBV27 to TRBJ2-2; the match to TRBD2 covers 10 bases. Trimming removed 8 bases from V and 8 bases from J; junction bases left unmatched: 5. The CDR3 runs to 13 residues. In germline, CDR1 is MNHEY, CDR2 SMNVEV (reference sequence). CDR3 loop: CASRPSGRGELFF. The CDR3, as DNA: TGTGCCAGCCGGCCTAGCGGGAGAGGGGAGCTGTTTTTT.

This clonotype was found once. V is TRBV7-9 and J is TRBJ1-1, with 9 bases identical to TRBD1. The V and J ends lost 4 bases and 11 bases, in that order; junction bases with no gene match: 17. The CDR3 sequence is 16 residues long. CDR1 SEHNR and CDR2 FQNEAQ come from the germline V gene (reference sequence). This CDR3 reads CASSWDYRGPSEVAFF. In DNA form, the CDR3 reads TGTGCCAGCAGCTGGGATTACAGGGGGCCTTCCGAGGTGGCTTTCTTT. The full variable domain, completed using reference TRBV7-9 and TRBJ1-1, is DTGVSQNPRHKITKRGQNVTFRCDPISEHNRLYWYRQTLGQGPEFLTYFQNEAQLEKSRLLSDRFSAERPKGSFSTLEIQRTEQGDSAMYLCASSWDYRGPSEVAFFGQGTRLTVV.

The table lists this clonotype with many counts. The V gene is TRBV7-3, the J gene TRBJ2-1; D gene uncertain. Trimming shortened V by 5 bases and J by 9 bases, and 17 bases separated the two germline ends. Germline CDR1 is SGHTA and CDR2 is FQGTGA. The CDR3 spans 14 residues. The CDR3 loop reads CASSETATSGEQFF. The CDR3 DNA is TGTGCCAGCAGCGAGACGGCCACCTCCGGTGAGCAGTTCTTC. The whole variable domain, remainder taken from reference TRBV7-3 and TRBJ2-1, is GAGVSQTPSNKVTEKGKYVELRCDPISGHTALYWYRQSLGQGPEFLIYFQGTGAADDSGLPNDRFFAVRPEGSVSTLKIQRTERGDSAVYLCASSETATSGEQFFGPGTRLTVL.

This clonotype has more than one count but fewer than ten. The gene calls are TRBV27 and TRBJ2-3; TRBD2 matches at 7 bases. After removal of 6 bases from V and 4 bases from J, the junction contained 7 bases not matched to a gene. Germline V gives CDR1 MNHEY, CDR2 SMNVEV (reference sequence). The CDR3 covers 14 residues. The CDR3 sequence is CASSRLAWADTQYF. CDR3 coding DNA: TGTGCCAGCAGCAGACTAGCATGGGCAGATACGCAGTATTTT.

As regards this clonotype: This may be a read error: a much more frequent sequence differs by one nucleotide. V gene TRBV5-1 combines with J gene TRBJ2-3, with D possibly matching TRBD1 (5 bases). Trimming removed 6 bases from V and 2 bases from J, with 16 bases in between. CDR1 and CDR2 from the germline V gene are SGHRS and YFSETQ. The CDR3 covers 15 residues. CDR3 in amino acids: CASTFRGAPTDTQYF. The DNA for the CDR3 is TGCGCCAGCACCTTCCGTGGGGCCCCCACAGATACGCAGTATTTT.

This clonotype was observed at least ten times. J is TRBJ2-7 and V is TRBV7-9; D may be TRBD1 (5 bases). The CDR3 spans 13 residues. CDR1 is SEHNR and CDR2 is FQNEAQ in the germline V gene (reference sequence). With 0 bases removed from V and 2 bases from J, the gap between germline ends came to 5 bases. The CDR3 bases are TGTGCCAGCAGCTTAGCGACAGCCTACGAGCAGTACTTC. Translation gives CASSLATAYEQYF.

As concerns this clonotype: A clone one base away is much larger, so this may be a read error. The genes are TRBV27 and TRBJ2-5; TRBD2 agrees at 9 bases. Germline lookup yields CDR1 MNHEY and CDR2 SMNVEV (reference sequence). This CDR3 has 19 residues. The trim removed 1 base at V and 1 base at J, leaving 13 bases unmatched. This CDR3 reads CASSLYPEASGEIQETQYF. The CDR3 region has the DNA TGTGCCAGCAGTTTATACCCAGAGGCTAGCGGGGAAATCCAAGAGACCCAGTACTTC.

In this sample, this clonotype turned up many times. The chain couples TRBV10-3 to TRBJ2-1, with a weak D call TRBD2 (5 bases). Germline values: CDR1 ENHRY, CDR2 SYGVKD. The CDR3 runs to 13 residues. The V end was cut by 6 bases, the J end by 4 bases, with 10 bases between. The CDR3: CAIRAGPYNEQFF. For the CDR3, the DNA is TGTGCCATCAGGGCGGGCCCTTACAATGAGCAGTTCTTC.

This clonotype showed up many times. The rearrangement joins TRBV14 to TRBJ2-7; the D is unclear. Germline V gives CDR1 SGHDN, CDR2 FVKESK. The CDR3 is 13 amino acids. V was clipped by 4 bases and J by 2 bases, with 9 bases between them. CDR3 residues: CASSPFTAYEQYF. CDR3 DNA: TGTGCCAGCAGCCCATTTACAGCCTACGAGCAGTACTTC.

The chain employs TRBV29-1 and TRBJ2-3; D remains ambiguous. With 4 bases removed from V and 0 bases from J, the gap between germline ends came to 8 bases. This CDR3 is built from 13 residues. Germline lookup yields CDR1 SQVTM and CDR2 ANQGSEA. CDR3 protein: CSVATTSTDTQYF. The CDR3 DNA sequence: TGCAGCGTTGCGACCACCAGCACAGATACGCAGTATTTT.

This clonotype turned up a few times. V and J are TRBV7-6 and TRBJ1-1; D might be TRBD1 (5 bases). Trimming took off 1 base at V and 5 bases at J, with 11 bases between the two ends. This CDR3 is built from 14 residues. The germline CDR1 and CDR2 sequences are SGHVS and FNYEAQ. The CDR3 protein is CASSLDDSFTEAFF. CDR3 sequence (DNA): TGTGCCAGCAGCTTAGACGACAGTTTTACTGAAGCTTTCTTT.

This clonotype was picked up many times. The V and J genes are TRBV25-1 and TRBJ2-7; 7 bases map to TRBD1. CDR1 and CDR2 from the germline V gene are MGHDK and SYGVNS. This CDR3 comprises 13 residues. After removal of 6 bases from V and 3 bases from J, the junction contained 5 bases not matched to a gene. The CDR3 bases are TGTGCCAGCAGGACCACAGGGGTCTACGAGCAGTACTTC. This codes for CASRTTGVYEQYF.

The table lists this clonotype with many counts. The chain couples TRBV6-2 or TRBV6-3 to TRBJ2-3; TRBD2 matches 9 bases. The CDR3 is made up of 15 amino acids. V lost 10 bases to trimming and J lost 5 bases; unmatched junction nucleotides: 13. Germline CDR1 reads MNHEY; CDR2 reads SVGEGT. Written as DNA, the CDR3 is TGTGCCACCGAGAGGCGGGAGGGCCGCGGAGATACGCAGTATTTT. Translating it yields CATERREGRGDTQYF.

This clonotype was counted ten times or more. The chain recombines TRBV13 with TRBJ2-1; 9 bases are a match to TRBD2. The CDR3 runs 15 residues. Germline lookup yields CDR1 PRHDT and CDR2 FYEKMQ (reference sequence). V was clipped by 5 bases and J by 5 bases; unmatched bases: 7. CDR3 DNA sequence: TGTGCCAGCAGCCCCGGACTAGCGAGAGACAATGAGCAGTTCTTC. Residues: CASSPGLARDNEQFF. Drawing the rest from reference TRBV13 and TRBJ2-1, the complete variable domain is AAGVIQSPRHLIKEKRETATLKCYPIPRHDTVYWYQQGPGQDPQFLISFYEKMQSDKGSIPDRFSAQQFSDYHSELNMSSLELGDSALYFCASSPGLARDNEQFFGPGTRLTVL.

This rearrangement joins TRBV19 to TRBJ2-2; 8 nucleotides line up with TRBD2. Germline CDR1 reads LNHDA; CDR2 reads SQIVND (reference sequence). This CDR3 region has 13 residues. Losses at the gene ends were 11 bases for V and 6 bases for J; bases not matched to a gene: 8. This CDR3 reads CAASAGAAGELFF. CDR3 DNA sequence: TGTGCCGCTTCAGCGGGAGCGGCCGGGGAGCTGTTTTTT.